A selection of T cell receptor beta chains follows, all from one sample in a study of T cells after yellow fever vaccination. One entry per CDR3 protein, called by TCRdb with MiXCR from the 5' RACE reads. This sample yields 400,000 or so distinct CDR3 sequences, of which roughly a sixth are seen a single time; roughly a sixth belongs to the top ten. Here the sequenced sample was PBMCs, taken before the yellow fever booster vaccination. The receptors come from a man younger than 35 who received the YFV17D yellow fever vaccine. The CDR3 runs from the conserved cysteine through the conserved F or W. The D gene is left open where the match is weak. Size is omitted from some rows. Given values are once, few, many or a class for expanded clones.

len | d_gene | j_gene | v_gene | abundance | CDR3aa | CDR3nt
15 | NA | TRBJ2-6 | TRBV7-3 | many | CASSLDSSGANVLTF | TGTGCCAGCAGCTTAGACAGCTCTGGGGCCAACGTCCTGACTTTC
15 | TRBD1 | TRBJ1-3 | TRBV9 | NA | CASSGQTGVVSTIYF | TGTGCCAGCAGCGGCCAGACAGGGGTCGTGAGCACCATATATTTT
15 | NA | TRBJ2-2 | TRBV6-6 | NA | CASSYTLSGEGELFF | TGTGCCAGCAGTTACACACTATCGGGGGAGGGGGAGCTGTTTTTT
14 | TRBD1 | TRBJ1-6 | TRBV20-1 | NA | CSASGQGDYSPLHF | TGCAGTGCAAGTGGACAGGGCGATTATTCACCCCTCCACTTT
18 | NA | TRBJ2-2 | TRBV5-1 | many | CASSLADMGRRNTGELFF | TGCGCCAGCAGCTTGGCCGATATGGGACGGAGAAACACCGGGGAGCTGTTTTTT
14 | NA | TRBJ2-7 | TRBV20-1 | many | CSAPRTGSSYEQYF | TGCAGTGCTCCCCGTACAGGGAGCTCCTACGAGCAGTACTTC
13 | NA | TRBJ1-3 | TRBV7-2 | NA | CASEPGGREVIYF | TGTGCCTCGGAGCCCGGGGGGAGGGAGGTCATATATTTT
16 | NA | TRBJ1-6 | TRBV9 | many | CASSVAATRYNSPLHF | TGTGCCAGCAGCGTAGCGGCCACCCGATATAATTCACCCCTCCACTTT
14 | TRBD1 | TRBJ2-7 | TRBV6-2/TRBV6-3 | few | CASNTGTGASEQYF | TGTGCCAGCAACACCGGGACAGGAGCCTCCGAGCAGTACTTC
17 | NA | TRBJ2-3 | TRBV15 | many | CATSRPPTTRSTDTQYF | TGTGCCACCAGCAGGCCTCCGACGACCCGCTCGACAGATACGCAGTATTTT
14 | NA | TRBJ1-1 | TRBV27 | few | CASRPITRNTEAFF | TGTGCCAGCAGACCCATCACGAGGAACACTGAAGCTTTCTTT
15 | TRBD1 | TRBJ1-2 | TRBV7-2 | NA | CASSSQGARPYGYTF | TGTGCCAGCAGCAGTCAGGGGGCGCGCCCCTATGGCTACACCTTC
14 | TRBD1 | TRBJ2-7 | TRBV20-1 | NA | CSAPRTGVSYEQYF | TGCAGTGCTCCCCGGACAGGGGTTTCCTACGAGCAGTACTTC
14 | TRBD1 | TRBJ2-7 | TRBV7-2 | many | CASSSQGAQAEQYF | TGTGCCAGCAGCTCCCAGGGGGCGCAGGCCGAGCAGTACTTC
13 | NA | TRBJ2-7 | TRBV29-1 | few | CSVVFVGRSEQYF | TGCAGCGTTGTGTTTGTAGGGAGGAGCGAGCAGTACTTC
16 | NA | TRBJ2-3 | TRBV7-9 | NA | CASSHPPRQSTDTQYF | TGTGCCAGCAGTCACCCCCCCAGGCAGAGCACAGATACGCAGTATTTT
12 | NA | TRBJ1-1 | TRBV5-6 | NA | CASSLKHTEAFF | TGTGCCAGCAGCTTGAAGCACACTGAAGCTTTCTTT
12 | NA | TRBJ1-5 | TRBV6-2/TRBV6-3 | few | CASGHLGQPQHF | TGTGCCAGCGGTCACCTAGGGCAGCCCCAGCATTTT
15 | TRBD2 | TRBJ2-5 | TRBV5-5 | NA | CASSLDRGVVETQYF | TGTGCCAGCAGCTTGGACCGGGGGGTGGTTGAGACCCAGTACTTC
13 | TRBD1 | TRBJ1-2 | TRBV5-5 | NA | CASSFGQDYGYTF | TGTGCCAGCAGCTTTGGACAGGACTATGGCTACACCTTC
12 | NA | TRBJ1-1 | TRBV11-2 | NA | CASSLDPPGAFF | TGTGCCAGCAGCTTAGATCCGCCGGGCGCTTTCTTT
16 | NA | TRBJ1-1 | TRBV12-3/TRBV12-4 | NA | CASRVSATGQGTEAFF | TGTGCCAGCAGAGTTTCGGCCACGGGGCAGGGGACTGAAGCTTTCTTT
18 | NA | TRBJ2-6 | TRBV4-3 | once | CASSQVTSLPSGANVLTF | TGCGCCAGCAGCCAAGTAACATCTCTGCCCTCTGGGGCCAACGTCCTGACTTTC
12 | NA | TRBJ1-1 | TRBV29-1 | few | CSDHNPGTEAFF | TGCAGCGACCACAATCCGGGCACTGAAGCTTTCTTT
15 | TRBD2 | TRBJ2-3 | TRBV5-1 | few | CASSPTRGDTDTQYF | TGCGCCAGCAGCCCTACTCGGGGGGACACAGATACGCAGTATTTT
15 | NA | TRBJ2-5 | TRBV4-3 | NA | CASSQSFFSGETQYF | TGCGCCAGCAGCCAATCCTTCTTCTCCGGGGAGACCCAGTACTTC
16 | NA | TRBJ2-6 | TRBV6-6 | NA | CASSYLRGSGANVLTF | TGTGCCAGCAGTTACTTACGGGGATCTGGGGCCAACGTCCTGACTTTC
15 | TRBD1 | TRBJ2-1 | TRBV5-1 | NA | CASSLPDRGVDEQFF | TGCGCCAGCAGCCTGCCGGACAGGGGCGTCGATGAGCAGTTCTTC
13 | NA | TRBJ2-2 | TRBV20-1 | NA | CSAVQGNTGELFF | TGCAGTGCTGTACAGGGAAACACCGGGGAGCTGTTTTTT
13 | NA | TRBJ2-5 | TRBV18 | NA | CASSPQVQETQYF | TGTGCCAGCTCACCACAGGTCCAAGAGACCCAGTACTTC
13 | NA | TRBJ1-1 | TRBV19 | NA | CASHRELNTEAFF | TGTGCCAGTCACCGGGAATTGAACACTGAAGCTTTCTTT
10 | NA | TRBJ1-1 | TRBV2 | few | CASGTPRAFF | TGTGCCAGCGGGACCCCCCGAGCTTTCTTT
15 | NA | TRBJ1-1 | TRBV6-5 | NA | CASSSSPQGYTEAFF | TGTGCCAGCAGCTCTTCCCCACAGGGCTACACTGAAGCTTTCTTT
12 | NA | TRBJ1-3 | TRBV9 | NA | CASSVVGNTIYF | TGTGCCAGCAGCGTAGTTGGAAACACCATATATTTT
16 | NA | TRBJ2-3 | TRBV3-1 | many | CASSPTWTVSTDTQYF | TGTGCCAGCAGCCCTACCTGGACGGTGAGCACAGATACGCAGTATTTT
13 | NA | TRBJ2-1 | TRBV12-3/TRBV12-4 | NA | CASSLAGDGEQFF | TGTGCCAGCAGTTTAGCGGGGGACGGTGAGCAGTTCTTC
13 | TRBD1 | TRBJ2-7 | TRBV2 | NA | CASQTGDLYEQYF | TGTGCCAGCCAGACAGGGGATCTTTACGAGCAGTACTTC
13 | NA | TRBJ1-4 | TRBV29-1 | few | CSASTGMNEKLFF | TGCAGCGCATCCACAGGGATGAATGAAAAACTGTTTTTT
15 | NA | TRBJ2-5 | TRBV7-9 | few | CASSSQLTLRETQYF | TGTGCCAGCAGCTCCCAGCTCACCCTTCGGGAGACCCAGTACTTC
16 | TRBD1 | TRBJ2-1 | TRBV5-4 | few | CASSGTGAVSYNEQFF | TGTGCCAGTTCCGGGACAGGGGCCGTATCCTACAATGAGCAGTTCTTC
14 | TRBD1 | TRBJ2-7 | TRBV20-1 | NA | CSAAPGQGVPEQYF | TGCAGTGCTGCACCGGGACAGGGGGTCCCAGAGCAGTACTTC
14 | TRBD1 | TRBJ1-2 | TRBV7-2 | few | CASSHRGGSYGYTF | TGTGCCAGCAGCCACAGGGGCGGCAGCTATGGCTACACCTTC
14 | NA | TRBJ1-2 | TRBV24-1 | NA | CATSDFRSAYGYTF | TGTGCCACCAGTGATTTTAGGTCAGCCTATGGCTACACCTTC
13 | TRBD1 | TRBJ2-7 | TRBV10-3 | many | CAISGQGRNEQYF | TGTGCCATCAGTGGACAGGGGAGGAACGAGCAGTACTTC
17 | TRBD1 | TRBJ2-3 | TRBV11-2 | NA | CASSGTGTADFADTQYF | TGTGCCAGCAGCGGTACCGGGACAGCCGACTTCGCCGATACGCAGTATTTT
16 | TRBD1 | TRBJ1-1 | TRBV4-3 | NA | CASSPTGGAWDTEAFF | TGCGCCAGCAGCCCCACAGGGGGCGCTTGGGACACTGAAGCTTTCTTT
12 | NA | TRBJ2-1 | TRBV7-9 | few | CASSLHQDEQFF | TGTGCCAGCAGCTTACACCAGGATGAGCAGTTCTTC
13 | NA | TRBJ1-1 | TRBV27 | few | CASSPAANTEAFF | TGTGCCAGCAGTCCGGCAGCGAACACTGAAGCTTTCTTT
14 | NA | TRBJ1-1 | TRBV2 | few | CASSGRLMNTEAFF | TGTGCCAGCAGTGGCAGGCTCATGAACACTGAAGCTTTCTTT
14 | NA | TRBJ2-3 | TRBV7-3 | NA | CASSYGAFTDTQYF | TGTGCCAGCAGCTACGGGGCTTTCACAGATACGCAGTATTTT
14 | TRBD1 | TRBJ1-1 | TRBV5-1 | NA | CASSPAAGGTEAFF | TGCGCCAGCAGCCCGGCCGCAGGGGGCACTGAAGCTTTCTTT
16 | NA | TRBJ2-3 | TRBV7-9 | NA | CASSPAWGDSTDTQYF | TGTGCCAGCAGCCCAGCCTGGGGCGATAGCACAGATACGCAGTATTTT
14 | TRBD1 | TRBJ2-4 | TRBV7-9 | few | CASSSWGQENIQYF | TGTGCCAGCAGTTCCTGGGGACAGGAAAACATTCAGTACTTC
14 | NA | TRBJ1-1 | TRBV20-1 | few | CSANVLGRNTEAFF | TGCAGTGCTAATGTCTTAGGGAGGAACACTGAAGCTTTCTTT
15 | TRBD2 | TRBJ2-1 | TRBV10-3 | NA | CAIRPGLAGVNEQFF | TGTGCCATCAGGCCGGGACTAGCGGGGGTCAATGAGCAGTTCTTC
15 | NA | TRBJ2-2 | TRBV6-6 | NA | CASSYTTSLAGELFF | TGTGCCAGCAGTTACACAACTAGTCTGGCCGGGGAGCTGTTTTTT
16 | TRBD1 | TRBJ2-2 | TRBV6-1 | few | CASTRDRGLGTGELFF | TGTGCCAGCACCCGGGACAGGGGGCTAGGCACCGGGGAGCTGTTTTTT
16 | NA | TRBJ1-2 | TRBV6-1 | few | CASSEAGLTGIDGYTF | TGTGCCAGCAGTGAAGCTGGGCTTACAGGAATTGATGGCTACACCTTC
16 | NA | TRBJ1-1 | TRBV4-3 | once | CASSQVKGGSGTEAFF | TGCGCCAGCAGCCAAGTCAAGGGGGGCTCGGGCACTGAAGCTTTCTTT